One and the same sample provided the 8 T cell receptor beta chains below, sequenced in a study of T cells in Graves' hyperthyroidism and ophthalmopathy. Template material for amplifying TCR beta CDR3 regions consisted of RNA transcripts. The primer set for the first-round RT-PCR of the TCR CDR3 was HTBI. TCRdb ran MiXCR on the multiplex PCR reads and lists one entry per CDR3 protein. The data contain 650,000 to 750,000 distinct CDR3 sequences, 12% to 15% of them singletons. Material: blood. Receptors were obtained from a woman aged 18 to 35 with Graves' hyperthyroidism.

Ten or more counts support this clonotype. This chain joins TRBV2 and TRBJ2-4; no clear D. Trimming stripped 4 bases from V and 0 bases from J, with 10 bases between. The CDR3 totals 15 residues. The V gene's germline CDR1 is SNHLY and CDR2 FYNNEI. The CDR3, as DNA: TGTGCCAGCAGTGCCGGATTTCTAGCCAAAAACATTCAGTACTTC. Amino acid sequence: CASSAGFLAKNIQYF.

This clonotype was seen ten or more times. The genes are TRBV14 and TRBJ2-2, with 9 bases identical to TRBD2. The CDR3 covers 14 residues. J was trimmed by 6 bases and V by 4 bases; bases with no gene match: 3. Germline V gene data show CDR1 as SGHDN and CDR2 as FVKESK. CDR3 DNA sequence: TGTGCCAGCAGCCGGACTAGCGTGGCCGGGGAGCTGTTTTTT. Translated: CASSRTSVAGELFF. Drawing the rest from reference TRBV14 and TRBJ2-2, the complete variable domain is EAGVTQFPSHSVIEKGQTVTLRCDPISGHDNLYWYRRVMGKEIKFLLHFVKESKQDESGMPNNRFLAERTGGTYSTLKVQPAELEDSGVYFCASSRTSVAGELFFGEGSRLTVL.

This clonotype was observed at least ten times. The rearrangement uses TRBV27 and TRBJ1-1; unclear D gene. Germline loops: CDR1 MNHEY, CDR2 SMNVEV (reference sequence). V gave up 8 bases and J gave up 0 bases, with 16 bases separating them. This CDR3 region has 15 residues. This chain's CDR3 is CASGVRMGLNTEAFF. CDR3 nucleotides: TGTGCCAGCGGAGTTCGTATGGGATTGAACACTGAAGCTTTCTTT.

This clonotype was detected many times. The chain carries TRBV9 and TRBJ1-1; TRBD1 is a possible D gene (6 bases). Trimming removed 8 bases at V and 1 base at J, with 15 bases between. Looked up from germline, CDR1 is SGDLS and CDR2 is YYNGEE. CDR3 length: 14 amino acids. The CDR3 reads CASRKGDANTEAFF. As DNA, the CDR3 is TGTGCCAGTAGAAAGGGGGATGCGAACACTGAAGCTTTCTTT.

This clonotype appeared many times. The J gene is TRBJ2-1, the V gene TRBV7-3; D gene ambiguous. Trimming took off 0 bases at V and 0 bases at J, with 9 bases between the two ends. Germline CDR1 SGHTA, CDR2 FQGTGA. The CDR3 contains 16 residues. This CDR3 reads CASSLTGQVSYNEQFF. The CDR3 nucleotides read TGTGCCAGCAGCTTAACAGGGCAAGTCTCCTACAATGAGCAGTTCTTC.

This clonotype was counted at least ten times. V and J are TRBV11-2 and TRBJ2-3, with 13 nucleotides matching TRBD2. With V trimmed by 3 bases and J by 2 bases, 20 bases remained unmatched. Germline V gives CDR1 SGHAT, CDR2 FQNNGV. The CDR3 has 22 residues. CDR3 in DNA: TGTGCCAGCAGCTTGACACCCCTGACTAGCGGGAGGCGGGGGGGGAACACAGATACGCAGTATTTT. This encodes CASSLTPLTSGRRGGNTDTQYF.

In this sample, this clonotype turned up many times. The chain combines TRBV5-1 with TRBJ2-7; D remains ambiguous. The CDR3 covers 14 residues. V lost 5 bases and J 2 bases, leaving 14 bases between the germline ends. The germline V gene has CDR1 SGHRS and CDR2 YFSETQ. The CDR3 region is CASSRADAAYEQYF. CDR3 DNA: TGCGCCAGCAGTAGGGCCGATGCCGCCTACGAGCAGTACTTC.

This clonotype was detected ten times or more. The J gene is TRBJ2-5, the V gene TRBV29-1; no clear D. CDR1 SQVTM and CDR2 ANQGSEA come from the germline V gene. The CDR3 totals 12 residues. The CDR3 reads CSAGTDEETQYF. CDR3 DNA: TGCAGTGCAGGTACAGACGAAGAGACCCAGTACTTC.